This T cell receptor (beta chain) is drawn from a study of technical replicates of blood from a handful of donors. Assay: immunoSEQ multiplex PCR; the TCRdb copy retains only in-frame clones and omits some. The data hold 70,000 to 75,000 clones, with around 93% observed a single time. The CDR3 consists of 14 residues. V lost 2 bases and J 8 bases, leaving 14 bases between the germline ends. Germline CDR1 and CDR2: SEHNR and FQNEAQ (reference sequence). The chain employs TRBV7-9 and TRBJ2-3; D unclear. Sequencing was carried out using T cells isolated from PBMCs. This receptor was taken from a human donor in good health. The CDR3, as DNA: TGTGCCAGCAGCTTACGCTCGAACCCGGGTACGCAGTATTTT. Its protein product is CASSLRSNPGTQYF.